This T cell receptor (beta chain) came from a study of glioma-infiltrating T cells (TCRdb year 2016). For context, the study as a whole: Low-grade gliomas were represented by WHO grade II oligodendrogliomas or astrocytomas, and glioblastomas were represented by WHO grade IV tumors that were sampled at initial rather than recurrent diagnosis. The sequencing target for blood libraries was about 4.5- to 11-fold coverage of some 980,000 peripheral T cells. Before surgery, glioma patients were given dexamethasone for six or fewer days. The paired cohort comprised three low-grade glioma patients, several primary glioblastoma patients and three non-glioma patients contributing non-neoplastic brain tissue. Glioma tissue, non-neoplastic brain tissue and matched peripheral blood mononuclear cells were used as sources from which TCR alpha- and beta-chain repertoires were sequenced. To gauge divergence between tissue and blood T-cell populations, every tissue-infiltrating repertoire was compared against the peripheral blood repertoire from the same patient. Summary of the overall study and its limitations: VJ-independent divergence between tissue and blood was lower than expected in non-neoplastic patients but higher than expected in all gliomas, particularly low-grade gliomas. Patients with low tissue-blood divergence were marked by a signature set of shared blood CDR3 motifs, and that set was depleted in highly divergent patients. The group comparisons were based on small numbers of patients: three non-neoplastic, three low-grade glioma and several glioblastoma patients. Only a very small number of CDR3 sequences turned up in both tissue and blood, a result put down to high CDR3 diversity combined with limited sampling.

About this clonotype itself: Which antigen it targets is not known. No clone much larger than this one lies a single base away; base qualities are absent.

The CDR3, cysteine through phenylalanine, is 14 amino acids long. The CDR3 DNA has 42 bases and is translated from base 1. Per the germline V gene, MGHRA is the CDR1 and YSYEKL is the CDR2. At the junction V is shortened by 1 base and J by 5 bases, with 11 bases in between. Surgical brain or tumor specimens were cryofrozen in liquid nitrogen immediately after resection, and peripheral blood cells were collected concurrently. TCR alpha and beta CDR3 regions were amplified with the iRepertoire nested amplicon-rescue multiplex PCR (arm-PCR) platform from RNA. The input for one-step reverse transcription and amplification was roughly 90-450 ng of either tissue mRNA or PBMC total RNA. Following bead purification, Illumina adapters were added by a secondary multiplex PCR, and the libraries were gel-purified between 200 and 400 bp. The libraries contained internal 6-nucleotide barcodes that were used for demultiplexing. The libraries were sequenced on an Illumina MiSeq using 2x220 or 2x250 nucleotide paired-end reads. The authors processed their data as follows. Paired reads were merged with FLASH 1.2.11 and aligned to the GRCh37 human genome with BWA-MEM before extracting TRA and TRB reads. V and J assignment used an IMGT-derived reference of cassette sequences and CDR3 motifs that included pseudogenes. Reads were translated in three frames, and productive CDR3s were defined as those with a C...FGXG motif and no stop codons. A clonotype was defined as a unique combination of a V-J cassette pair and a CDR3 amino acid sequence. Hamming distance filtering was applied to reads, with thresholds set by the sequence error rate of each sample in mapped regions. Starting from the raw public reads, TCRdb applied fastp trimming at Q25, assembled clones with MiXCR and retained in-frame beta chains. Each entry is one CDR3 protein sequence, shown with its most common DNA and genes. TCRdb, rather than the study authors, made the V and J calls. Within this sample are about 400,000 distinct CDR3 sequences, with more than 35% of them counted one time only. Of the sample, 12% is held by the ten largest clones.

The rearranged segments are TRBV4-1 and TRBJ1-1; the D segment could be TRBD1, given 6 matching bases. This clonotype was obtained from a human donor with low-grade glioma or glioblastoma, undergoing nonglioma brain surgery, or in good health (not recorded which). The sequencing sample was made of glioma tissue, nonneoplastic brain tissue, or PBMCs (not recorded which). The nucleotide sequence is given as TGCGCCAGCAGCCAAGGATCAGGGGTGACTGAAGCTTTCTTT. The encoded protein is CASSQGSGVTEAFF.